The 14 T cell receptor beta chains given below trace back to one sample, sequenced in a study of OX40 agonist ivuxolimab in advanced cancers. Assay: immunoSEQ multiplex PCR; the TCRdb copy retains only in-frame clones and omits some. Of some 58,000 clones listed, 85% are singletons. The sequencing here drew on CD4+ or CD8+ T cells sorted from blood, taken in a trial of the OX40 agonist ivuxolimab. These receptors originate from an adult with an advanced solid tumor such as melanoma, head and neck, liver or kidney cancer.

The rearrangement uses TRBV11-2 and TRBJ2-2, with D tentatively TRBD1 (6 bases). Per germline, CDR1 SGHAT and CDR2 FQNNGV. CDR3 length: 15 amino acids. Deletions cut 5 bases from V and 4 bases from J, with 14 bases between. In DNA, the CDR3 is TGTGCCAGCAGCATAATGGGGACACCCACCGGGGAGCTGTTTTTT. It codes for CASSIMGTPTGELFF.

The chain joins TRBV5-6 to TRBJ2-3; no clear D gene. CDR1 and CDR2 (germline): SGHDT, YYEEEE. The CDR3 is made up of 13 amino acids. With 4 bases removed from V and 2 bases from J, the gap between germline ends came to 8 bases. This CDR3 reads CASSLVYTDTQYF. The CDR3 nucleotides read TGTGCCAGCAGCCTCGTTTACACAGATACGCAGTATTTT.

The chain has TRBV9 and TRBJ2-3; D not certain. The CDR3 consists of 14 residues. Trimming shortened V by 3 bases and J by 2 bases, and 10 bases separated the two germline ends. The V gene's germline CDR1 is SGDLS and CDR2 YYNGEE. CDR3 residues: CASSDGRFTDTQYF. The CDR3 nucleotides are TGTGCCAGCAGCGACGGCAGGTTCACAGATACGCAGTATTTT.

The CDR3 DNA follows: TGTGCCAGCAGCTTGGCCCGGGGACACCCTCCAGAGACCCAGTACTTC. Amino acids: CASSLARGHPPETQYF. The V and J genes are TRBV5-6 and TRBJ2-5, with D perhaps TRBD1 (6 bases). Germline V lookup: CDR1 SGHDT, CDR2 YYEEEE. CDR3 length: 16 amino acids. V gave up 0 bases and J gave up 4 bases, with 16 bases separating them.

CDR3 coding DNA: TGCGCCAGCAGCCGTAGGACCTTTCTCCCCTACGAGCAGTACTTC. Residues: CASSRRTFLPYEQYF. This sequence joins TRBV5-1 and TRBJ2-7; no definite D call. V was clipped by 4 bases and J by 2 bases, with 16 bases between them. Germline CDR1 and CDR2: SGHRS and YFSETQ. This CDR3 contains 15 residues. Combining the CDR3 with reference TRBV5-1 and TRBJ2-7 gives the whole variable domain KAGVTQTPRYLIKTRGQQVTLSCSPISGHRSVSWYQQTPGQGLQFLFEYFSETQRNKGNFPGRFSGRQFSNSRSEMNVSTLELGDSALYLCASSRRTFLPYEQYFGPGTRLTVT.

This rearrangement joins TRBV7-8 to TRBJ2-5, with unresolved D. With 0 bases removed from V and 0 bases from J, the gap between germline ends came to 8 bases. The CDR3 consists of 15 residues. From germline, CDR1 is SGHVS and CDR2 FQNEAQ. CDR3 sequence reads: CASSLASGDQETQYF. The DNA of the CDR3 is TGTGCCAGCAGCTTAGCGTCAGGAGACCAAGAGACCCAGTACTTC.

The V call is TRBV29-1, the J call TRBJ2-5; D gene uncertain. The CDR3 is made up of 13 amino acids. Trimming cost V 4 bases and J 5 bases, with 14 bases left between them. Per germline, CDR1 SQVTM and CDR2 ANQGSEA. DNA of the CDR3: TGCAGCGTTGGGAGAAGGCCTCGCGAGACCCAGTACTTC. Amino acids: CSVGRRPRETQYF.

This chain links TRBV6-1 with TRBJ2-2; D not resolved. The V gene's germline CDR1 is MNHNS and CDR2 SASEGT. CDR3 length: 13 amino acids. With 1 base removed from V and 7 bases from J, the gap between germline ends came to 7 bases. DNA of the CDR3: TGTGCCAGCAGTGAAGATCGGCACGGGGAGCTGTTTTTT. Amino acid sequence: CASSEDRHGELFF.

This clone was seen only a few times. The chain employs TRBV4-3 and TRBJ2-3; the D gene is possibly TRBD1 (6 bases). V lost 0 bases and J 3 bases, leaving 19 bases between the germline ends. From germline, CDR1 is LGHNA and CDR2 YSLEER. This CDR3 comprises 18 residues. The CDR3: CASSQDLGGSSGTDTQYF. The CDR3 DNA reads as TGCGCCAGCAGCCAAGATTTAGGGGGATCATCAGGAACAGATACGCAGTATTTT.

The V call is TRBV5-1, the J call TRBJ2-3, with 10 nucleotides matching TRBD2. Losses at the gene ends were 4 bases for V and 0 bases for J; bases not matched to a gene: 5. Looked up from germline, CDR1 is SGHRS and CDR2 is YFSETQ. This CDR3 spans 16 amino acids. As DNA, the CDR3 is TGCGCCAGCAGCGCCGGGACTAGCGTCAGCACAGATACGCAGTATTTT. It specifies CASSAGTSVSTDTQYF.

This clone has only one observation. The chain recombines TRBV2 with TRBJ2-1, with TRBD2 matching 7 bases. Germline V gives CDR1 SNHLY, CDR2 FYNNEI. The CDR3 covers 12 residues. V lost 2 bases, J lost 8 bases, and 0 bases stayed unmatched. The CDR3 DNA follows: TGTGCCAGCAGTGAAACTAGCGATGAGCAGTTCTTC. This encodes CASSETSDEQFF.

The rearrangement uses TRBV5-4 and TRBJ2-5, with D uncertain. Germline V gives CDR1 SGHNT, CDR2 YYREEE (reference sequence). Deletions cut 7 bases from V and 1 base from J, with 14 bases between. This CDR3 contains 14 residues. CDR3 protein: CASSTPTRQETQYF. CDR3 coding DNA: TGTGCCAGCTCGACCCCGACTCGCCAAGAGACCCAGTACTTC.

Only one count was recorded for this clone. This chain connects TRBV7-6 to TRBJ2-1; 7 bases are a match to TRBD2. Germline V gene sequence: CDR1 SGHVS, CDR2 FNYEAQ. V lost 6 bases to trimming and J lost 5 bases; unmatched junction nucleotides: 16. The CDR3 runs 17 residues. For the CDR3, the DNA is TGTGCCAGCAGAGCTTTGCGCGGGAGATACGGGGACAATGAGCAGTTCTTC. It yields the protein CASRALRGRYGDNEQFF. Full variable domain (rest looked up from reference TRBV7-6 and TRBJ2-1): GAGVSQSPRYKVTKRGQDVALRCDPISGHVSLYWYRQALGQGPEFLTYFNYEAQQDKSGLPNDRFSAERPEGSISTLTIQRTEQRDSAMYRCASRALRGRYGDNEQFFGPGTRLTVL.

V is TRBV7-2 and J is TRBJ2-7, with 13 bases fitting TRBD2. J lost 2 bases, V lost 5 bases, and 6 bases had no gene match. The CDR3 totals 16 residues. Looked up from germline, CDR1 is SGHTA and CDR2 is FQGNSA. CDR3 amino acids: CASSPDGTSGAYEQYF. DNA for the CDR3: TGTGCCAGCAGCCCTGACGGGACTAGCGGGGCCTACGAGCAGTACTTC.